These 25 T cell receptor beta chains originate from one sample sequenced in a study of blood T cell repertoires in COVID-19. Method: immunoSEQ multiplex PCR; TCRdb's copy keeps in-frame clones and lacks some. The sample yields 200,000 to 300,000 clones, roughly 85% seen once. The sample was PBMCs or T cells enriched from blood (not recorded which). The source is a middle-aged woman who had been exposed to COVID-19.

CDR3 coding DNA: TGTGCCAGCAGCCAAGGGACAGACGGCAGGGTCCTGACTTTC. This gives the protein CASSQGTDGRVLTF. The chain carries TRBV3-1 (or the pseudogene TRBV3-2) and TRBJ2-6; TRBD1 might be the D (6 bases). The CDR3 consists of 14 residues. Germline V lookup: CDR1 LGHDT, CDR2 YNNKEL (reference sequence). The V and J ends lost 1 base and 13 bases respectively, with 14 bases between them.

This clone came up once. The V call is TRBV19, the J call TRBJ2-1; D gene uncertain. Germline V gene sequence: CDR1 LNHDA, CDR2 SQIVND (reference sequence). The CDR3 spans 14 residues. The V gene lost 3 bases and the J gene lost 4 bases, with 10 bases spanning the gap. CDR3 nucleotides: TGTGCCAGTAGTATGGCGACTGTATACAATGAGCAGTTCTTC. As protein: CASSMATVYNEQFF.

The chain combines TRBV27 with TRBJ1-1; 7 bases map to TRBD1. Trimming at V came to 9 bases and at J to 1 base, leaving 8 bases not matched to a gene. CDR1 and CDR2 from the germline V gene are MNHEY and SMNVEV (reference sequence). This CDR3 region has 14 residues. Here the CDR3 reads CASHTTGWNTEAFF. The CDR3 nucleotides are TGTGCCAGTCATACGACAGGGTGGAACACTGAAGCTTTCTTT.

The chain combines TRBV19 with TRBJ2-3; 10 bases align to TRBD2. This CDR3 contains 16 residues. With V trimmed by 3 bases and J by 6 bases, 9 bases remained unmatched. The V gene's germline CDR1 is LNHDA and CDR2 SQIVND (reference sequence). The CDR3 loop reads CASSMRERGGHDTQYF. In nucleotides, the CDR3 is TGTGCCAGTAGTATGCGGGAGCGGGGGGGCCACGATACGCAGTATTTT.

The chain links TRBV9 to TRBJ1-1, with D hard to call. The CDR3 spans 13 residues. Trimming took 0 bases from V and 5 from J, leaving 8 bases between them. Germline V lookup: CDR1 SGDLS, CDR2 YYNGEE. The CDR3 DNA follows: TGTGCCAGCAGCGTAGGATCGGGGACTGAAGCTTTCTTT. It translates to CASSVGSGTEAFF.

This chain connects TRBV19 to TRBJ1-6, with D unresolved. The V and J ends lost 1 base and 8 bases respectively, with 9 bases between them. The CDR3 loop spans 14 amino acids. CDR1 and CDR2 (germline): LNHDA, SQIVND (reference sequence). The CDR3, as DNA: TGTGCCAGTAGTATAGGCGGGGAGCATTCACCCCTCCACTTT. Translating gives CASSIGGEHSPLHF.

The V call is TRBV24-1, the J call TRBJ2-3; 9 bases line up with TRBD2. This CDR3 region has 14 residues. Trimming cost V 7 bases and J 4 bases; bases outside gene matches: 5. The germline gives CDR1 KGHDR, CDR2 SFDVKD. The DNA of the CDR3 is TGTGCCACCAGCCGGGGCGGGGGGGCAGATACGCAGTATTTT. Translating it yields CATSRGGGADTQYF.

J is TRBJ2-4 and V is TRBV18; perhaps TRBD2 as D (5 bases). The germline V gene has CDR1 KGHSH and CDR2 LQKENI. V was pared by 5 bases and J by 0 bases, with 11 bases between. This CDR3 is built from 15 residues. The CDR3 nucleotides read TGTGCCAGCTCAAAAACGGGGTTAGCCAAAAACATTCAGTACTTC. Amino acid sequence: CASSKTGLAKNIQYF.

V gene TRBV19 combines with J gene TRBJ1-6; D is uncertain. V lost 6 bases, J lost 7 bases, and 7 bases lay in between. This CDR3 has 12 residues. Germline V lookup: CDR1 LNHDA, CDR2 SQIVND (reference sequence). The CDR3 sequence is CASRLRNSPLHF. The CDR3 nucleotides read TGTGCCAGTAGACTGCGAAATTCACCCCTCCACTTT.

The chain has TRBV24-1 and TRBJ2-5, with 9 bases lining up with TRBD1. CDR1 is KGHDR and CDR2 is SFDVKD in the germline V gene. This CDR3 is 15 amino acids long. Germline trimming cut 4 bases from V and 5 bases from J; bases unmatched to any gene: 7. The CDR3 region has the DNA TGTGCCACCAGTGACTCTGGGACAGGGAGTGAGACCCAGTACTTC. Its translation is CATSDSGTGSETQYF.

The chain employs TRBV30 and TRBJ2-7, with D unclear. The CDR3 contains 13 residues. From germline, CDR1 is GTSNPN and CDR2 SVGIG (reference sequence). V was clipped by 0 bases and J by 0 bases, with 6 bases between them. DNA for the CDR3: TGTGCCTGGAGTGTCCTAAGCTCCTACGAGCAGTACTTC. Residues: CAWSVLSSYEQYF. Complete variable domain (other parts from reference TRBV30 and TRBJ2-7): SQTIHQWPATLVQPVGSPLSLECTVEGTSNPNLYWYRQAAGRGLQLLFYSVGIGQISSEVPQNLSASRPQDRQFILSSKKLLLSDSGFYLCAWSVLSSYEQYFGPGTRLTVT.

DNA for the CDR3: TGTCCAGGGCCGGCCAGTTCCTGCACAGATACGCAGTATTTT. Protein sequence: CPGPASSCTDTQYF. The V and J genes are TRBV9 and TRBJ2-3, with TRBD1 as a possible D gene (5 bases). The CDR3 is made up of 14 amino acids. Germline V gene data show CDR1 as SGDLS and CDR2 as YYNGEE.

This chain joins TRBV29-1 and TRBJ1-2; D is possibly TRBD1 (6 bases). V was trimmed by 5 bases and J by 6 bases, leaving 16 bases between them. Germline CDR1 SQVTM, CDR2 ANQGSEA. The CDR3 consists of 13 residues. DNA for the CDR3: TGCAGCGTTATATCCCCGGGGGGCGATGGCTACACCTTC. Protein: CSVISPGGDGYTF.

The V and J genes are TRBV7-9 and TRBJ1-3, with a weak D call TRBD1 (6 bases). Germline V CDR1 and CDR2: SEHNR, FQNEAQ (reference sequence). The CDR3 totals 17 residues. Trimming shortened V by 5 bases and J by 2 bases, and 19 bases separated the two germline ends. The CDR3 spells CASSPPEQGTPGNTIYF. CDR3 DNA: TGTGCCAGCAGCCCCCCCGAACAGGGTACCCCTGGAAACACCATATATTTT.

This clone has more than one count but fewer than ten. V is TRBV3-1 (or the pseudogene TRBV3-2) and J is TRBJ2-1, with 10 bases fitting TRBD2. V shed 4 bases and J 1 base; nucleotides not matched to a gene: 1. CDR1 and CDR2 (germline): LGHDT, YNNKEL (reference sequence). CDR3 length: 15 residues. The DNA for the CDR3 is TGTGCCAGCAGCCTAGCGGGGGGTTCCTACAATGAGCAGTTCTTC. Translating gives CASSLAGGSYNEQFF.

The chain carries TRBV28 and TRBJ2-2; D may be TRBD1 (6 bases). CDR1 and CDR2 from the germline V gene are MDHEN and SYDVKM. Trimming stripped 5 bases from V and 3 bases from J, with 13 bases between. CDR3 length: 15 amino acids. The DNA for the CDR3 is TGTGCCAGCAGTCCCCGGGACACCTACACCGGGGAGCTGTTTTTT. Residues: CASSPRDTYTGELFF.

V and J are TRBV2 and TRBJ1-1; D is perhaps TRBD1 (5 bases). This CDR3 is 15 amino acids long. V shed 2 bases and J shed 4 bases, with 14 bases lying between them. The germline CDR1 and CDR2 sequences are SNHLY and FYNNEI. CDR3 DNA: TGTGCCAGCAGTGAACTGGGTCAGGGCCCCACTGAAGCTTTCTTT. Its protein is CASSELGQGPTEAFF.

This chain links TRBV11-3 with TRBJ2-3, with 8 bases matching TRBD2. This CDR3 has 14 amino acids. The ends lost 5 bases at V and 3 bases at J; junction bases unmatched: 4. Germline V CDR1 and CDR2: SGHNT, YENEEA. The CDR3 region is CASSPRGGTDTQYF. CDR3 nucleotides: TGTGCCAGCAGCCCCCGGGGGGGGACAGATACGCAGTATTTT.

The gene calls are TRBV7-9 and TRBJ1-6; 9 bases are a match to TRBD1. Germline values: CDR1 SEHNR, CDR2 FQNEAQ (reference sequence). After removal of 5 bases from V and 8 bases from J, the junction contained 4 bases not matched to a gene. There are 14 residues in the CDR3. CDR3 coding DNA: TGTGCCAGCAGCAGACAGGGGGAGTATTCACCCCTCCACTTT. As protein: CASSRQGEYSPLHF.

With regard to this clone: Other nucleotide sequences in the sample specify the same CDR3. The gene calls are TRBV11-3 and TRBJ2-2; D remains unclear. The CDR3 is 14 amino acids. Germline values: CDR1 SGHNT, CDR2 YENEEA. V shed 0 bases and J shed 1 base, with 3 bases lying between them. CDR3 in DNA: TGTGCCAGCAGCTTAGATCGGAACACCGGGGAGCTGTTTTTT. Protein: CASSLDRNTGELFF.

The chain links TRBV5-1 to TRBJ2-5, with TRBD2 identical over 14 bases. The CDR3 loop spans 17 amino acids. Per germline, CDR1 SGHRS and CDR2 YFSETQ. The V gene end was trimmed by 4 bases and the J gene end by 2 bases; junction bases not matched to a gene: 7. In DNA, the CDR3 is TGCGCCAGCAGCCCAGGACTAGCGGGGGGTGGACAAGAGACCCAGTACTTC. Translating gives CASSPGLAGGGQETQYF.

On this clone itself: Additional DNA sequences in this sample encode the identical CDR3. CDR3: CAISPGQGDQPQHF. The CDR3 nucleotides read TGTGCCATCAGCCCGGGACAGGGTGATCAGCCCCAGCATTTT. The rearrangement joins TRBV10-3 to TRBJ1-5; 9 nucleotides match TRBD1. Looked up from germline, CDR1 is ENHRY and CDR2 is SYGVKD. After removal of 6 bases from V and 5 bases from J, the junction contained 5 bases not matched to a gene. The CDR3 runs to 14 residues.

The chain employs TRBV6-2 or TRBV6-3 and TRBJ1-2, with 10 bases fitting TRBD1. This CDR3 spans 13 amino acids. CDR1 MNHEY and CDR2 SVGEGT come from the germline V gene. The ends lost 5 bases at V and 7 bases at J; junction bases unmatched: 4. CDR3 region: CASSRGTGVGYTF. The CDR3 DNA follows: TGTGCCAGCAGTCGCGGGACAGGGGTTGGCTACACCTTC.

The rearrangement links TRBV5-1 to TRBJ1-2; TRBD1 is a possible D gene (6 bases). The CDR3 contains 13 residues. Germline V CDR1 and CDR2: SGHRS, YFSETQ. Trimming took 5 bases from V and 7 from J, leaving 15 bases between them. The CDR3 sequence is CASSLTPGVGYTF. CDR3 bases: TGCGCCAGCAGTTTGACACCAGGGGTTGGCTACACCTTC.

J is TRBJ1-1 and V is TRBV7-9; D may be TRBD1 (5 bases). Deletions cut 3 bases from V and 11 bases from J, with 16 bases between. The CDR3 runs to 13 residues. CDR1 is SEHNR, CDR2 FQNEAQ, per germline (reference sequence). The CDR3 protein is CASSFGTTNPAFF. CDR3 nucleotide sequence: TGTGCCAGCAGCTTTGGGACTACAAATCCCGCTTTCTTT.